This entry features one TCR beta chain sequence. This record comes from a study of blood T cells in healthy people across ages. The CDR3 totals 16 residues. With V trimmed by 6 bases and J by 3 bases, 11 bases remained unmatched. Sample-barcoded 5' priming and a J-beta primer mix drove a second PCR of roughly 7 to 11 cycles. Each CDR3 protein is one row after TCRdb ran MiXCR on the 5' RACE reads. This sample has some 690,000 distinct CDR3 sequences, with approximately 21% found just once. The clonotype comes from a man in his 70s in good health. The sequenced material came from blood. The genes are TRBV12-3 or TRBV12-4 and TRBJ2-3; 8 bases agree with TRBD2. Here the CDR3 DNA reads TGTGCCAGCAGGCAGGGAAACATAGCGGGGACAGATACGCAGTATTTT. This translates into CASRQGNIAGTDTQYF.